One and the same sample provided the 15 T cell receptor beta chains below, sequenced in a study of CD8 T cells in Susac syndrome. RNA amounts of 0.5 to 1 ug underwent reverse transcription with random hexamers. Each CDR3 protein gets one entry after TCRdb re-called the immunoSEQ multiplex PCR reads with MiXCR. The table has roughly 150,000 distinct CDR3 sequences, around 95% seen once. The sample comprised CD8+ T cells from PBMCs. The source is a human donor with multiple sclerosis.

V is TRBV4-1 and J is TRBJ2-7; the D is unclear. The CDR3 spans 15 residues. V gave up 3 bases and J gave up 3 bases, with 15 bases separating them. Per germline, CDR1 MGHRA and CDR2 YSYEKL. The CDR3 here is CASSHEVGRHYEQYF. For the CDR3, the DNA is TGCGCCAGCAGCCACGAGGTCGGACGGCACTACGAGCAGTACTTC.

The chain uses TRBV30 and TRBJ1-5; D is ambiguous. The CDR3 has 18 residues. In germline, CDR1 is GTSNPN, CDR2 SVGIG (reference sequence). Trimming cost V 2 bases and J 6 bases, with 26 bases left between them. The CDR3 region is CAWSQIPGSRVGIQPQHF. The CDR3 region has the DNA TGTGCCTGGAGTCAAATCCCGGGGTCGAGAGTCGGGATTCAGCCCCAGCATTTT.

This chain uses TRBV6-4 with TRBJ2-3; 14 nucleotides align to TRBD2. From germline, CDR1 is MRHNA and CDR2 SNTAGT. The CDR3 sequence is 16 residues long. With V trimmed by 0 bases and J by 4 bases, 0 bases remained unmatched. As DNA, the CDR3 is TGTGCCAGCAGTGACTCGACTAGCGGGGGGGCAGATACGCAGTATTTT. It encodes CASSDSTSGGADTQYF.

The V gene is TRBV7-9, the J gene TRBJ2-7; the match to TRBD1 covers 7 bases. The CDR3 consists of 14 residues. Germline V gene data show CDR1 as SEHNR and CDR2 as FQNEAQ (reference sequence). V lost 5 bases, J lost 3 bases, and 7 bases stayed unmatched. CDR3 nucleotides: TGTGCCAGCAGCCCGGGACAGTTGATCTACGAGCAGTACGTC. It translates to CASSPGQLIYEQYV.

V usage is TRBV5-6 and J usage is TRBJ2-3; D remains unclear. The CDR3 extends over 13 amino acids. CDR1 is SGHDT, CDR2 YYEEEE, per germline. The V gene lost 3 bases and the J gene lost 12 bases, with 17 bases spanning the gap. CDR3 in DNA: TGTGCCAGCAGCTCCTGGACGGACGAAAGACAGTATTTT. This codes for CASSSWTDERQYF.

The chain couples TRBV7-9 to TRBJ2-2, with a tentative D call TRBD1 (6 bases). Germline V CDR1 and CDR2: SEHNR, FQNEAQ (reference sequence). CDR3 length: 17 residues. Trimming cost V 4 bases and J 4 bases, with 19 bases left between them. In nucleotides, the CDR3 is TGTGCCAGCAGCTCCAGCCAACGGACAGCTAGCACCGGGGAGCTGTTTTTT. The encoded protein is CASSSSQRTASTGELFF.

This clonotype showed up just once. The chain couples TRBV12-3 or TRBV12-4 to TRBJ2-7, with D possibly being TRBD1 (5 bases). The CDR3 contains 13 residues. Deletions cut 6 bases from V and 0 bases from J, with 9 bases between. The CDR3 nucleotides are TGTGCCAGCAGACCCGACAGCTCCTACGAGCAGTACTTC. This translates into CASRPDSSYEQYF.

This sequence joins TRBV2 and TRBJ1-4; 7 bases agree with TRBD1. Trimming cost V 7 bases and J 4 bases; bases outside gene matches: 9. The CDR3 spans 15 residues. From germline, CDR1 is SNHLY and CDR2 FYNNEI. DNA of the CDR3: TGTGCCAGCAAACCTAGGGGGCCTGGTAATGAAAAACTGTTTTTT. Protein: CASKPRGPGNEKLFF.

This clonotype was observed a single time. The J gene is TRBJ2-5, the V gene TRBV27; maybe TRBD2 (5 bases). Trimming removed 4 bases from V and 9 bases from J, with 12 bases in between. Germline CDR1 and CDR2: MNHEY and SMNVEV (reference sequence). The CDR3 has 12 amino acids. The CDR3 sequence: CASSSLGEPQYF. The CDR3 DNA sequence: TGTGCCAGCAGTTCCCTCGGGGAACCCCAGTACTTC.

V and J are TRBV29-1 and TRBJ2-1; 13 positions match TRBD2. The CDR3 sequence is 16 residues long. Germline assignment: CDR1 SQVTM and CDR2 ANQGSEA. The V gene end was trimmed by 3 bases and the J gene end by 6 bases; junction bases not matched to a gene: 8. The CDR3 is CSVDRLAGGLSNEQFF. CDR3 sequence (DNA): TGCAGCGTTGACAGACTAGCGGGGGGCTTATCCAATGAGCAGTTCTTC.

V and J are TRBV12-3 or TRBV12-4 and TRBJ1-2; D is ambiguous. The CDR3 has 9 amino acids. The V and J ends lost 7 bases and 5 bases respectively, with 2 bases between them. This CDR3 is CASKYGYTF. The CDR3 nucleotides read TGTGCCAGCAAGTATGGCTACACCTTC.

The chain carries TRBV29-1 and TRBJ1-2; 8 nucleotides agree with TRBD1. There are 15 residues in the CDR3. Germline V gene lookup returns CDR1 SQVTM and CDR2 ANQGSEA. The trim removed 5 bases at V and 3 bases at J, leaving 11 bases unmatched. The CDR3 nucleotides are TGCAGCGTTACAATTGACAGGGGACTTGACTATGGCTACACCTTC. Its translation: CSVTIDRGLDYGYTF.

The rearrangement uses TRBV12-3 or TRBV12-4 and TRBJ2-3, with D hard to call. Trimming cost V 8 bases and J 2 bases, with 11 bases left between them. CDR3 length equals 13 residues. DNA for the CDR3: TGTGCCAGCGGCTCTACCGTCACAGATACGCAGTATTTT. Encoded protein: CASGSTVTDTQYF.

V is TRBV7-6 and J is TRBJ2-3; D may correspond to TRBD1 or TRBD2 (5 bases each). CDR1 SGHVS and CDR2 FNYEAQ come from the germline V gene. The CDR3 extends over 12 amino acids. Trimming pared 6 bases from V and 5 bases from J, leaving 9 bases between. In nucleotides, the CDR3 is TGTGCCAGCAGGGGGGTCGGAGATACGCAGTATTTT. Its translation: CASRGVGDTQYF.

This clonotype was seen just once. The chain has TRBV6-5 and TRBJ2-6, with no clear D. The length of the CDR3 is 15 residues. V lost 2 bases to trimming and J lost 4 bases, with 9 bases between them. Germline CDR1 and CDR2: MNHEY and SVGAGI. The CDR3 sequence is CASSYGLPGANVLTF. In DNA form, the CDR3 reads TGTGCCAGCAGTTACGGTTTGCCCGGGGCCAACGTCCTGACTTTC.